The clone carrying this T cell receptor (beta chain) was detected only a few times. The sample is drawn from a study of blood T cell repertoires in COVID-19. After removal of 6 bases from V and 7 bases from J, the junction contained 8 bases not matched to a gene. This CDR3 has 15 amino acids. Germline V lookup: CDR1 SNHLY, CDR2 FYNNEI. Method: immunoSEQ multiplex PCR; TCRdb's copy keeps in-frame clones and lacks some. This table has under 450,000 clones, roughly nine tenths appearing once. The sample comprised PBMCs or T cells enriched from blood (not recorded which). The TCR originated in a woman between 35 and 50 years old who had been exposed to COVID-19. The chain uses TRBV2 and TRBJ2-3, with TRBD2 matching over 12 bases. CDR3 loop: CASRKTSGGLNTQYF. The CDR3 coding sequence is TGTGCCAGCAGGAAGACTAGCGGGGGACTAAATACGCAGTATTTT.